This T cell receptor beta chain was found in a study of Tregs in tolerant kidney transplant recipients. Trimming pared 0 bases from V and 6 bases from J, leaving 8 bases between. There are 14 residues in the CDR3. Per germline, CDR1 LNHNV and CDR2 YYDKDF (reference sequence). The table came from immunoSEQ multiplex PCR; TCRdb's copy has only in-frame clones and leaves some out. Among tens of thousands of clones listed, about 91% were seen once. The specimen comprised Tregs from blood, sampled before the transplant. The chain combines TRBV15 with TRBJ2-2; D is uncertain. This sequence originates from a human donor who received a combined kidney and bone marrow transplant. The CDR3 DNA reads TGTGCCACCAGCAGAGATAGGGCCGCCGGGGAGCTGTTTTTT. The encoded protein is CATSRDRAAGELFF.